This entry features one TCR beta chain sequence. What it recognizes is unknown. Since a much larger clone is just one base distant, this may be a read error. The CDR3 end shows no conserved phenylalanine or tryptophan, and so a read error is likely. This CDR3 comprises 14 residues. Trimming took 5 bases from V and 0 from J, leaving 11 bases between them. Germline CDR1 reads SGHTA; CDR2 reads FQGNSA. For the diagnoses, clinical symptoms, serum thyroxine and TRAb, thyroid ultrasound and orbital computed tomography were used. The PBMCs were taken from under 12 ml of fresh peripheral blood. This specimen comes from a study of T cells in Graves' hyperthyroidism and ophthalmopathy. Researchers amplified the TCR beta CDR3 regions from RNA transcripts. HTBI primers were used for first-round RT-PCR of the TCR CDR3. TCRdb re-called the multiplex PCR reads with MiXCR, one entry per CDR3 protein. The profile covers 550,000 to 800,000 distinct CDR3 sequences, with about 16% appearing a single time and over 7.5% taken by the ten largest.

Study-level points and caveats: Ophthalmopathy, which appeared later, was predicted by the model a median roughly 6.5 months before onset.

Sequenced: blood. The rearrangement joins TRBV7-2 to TRBJ2-7; D possibly corresponds to TRBD2 (6 bases). This receptor was identified in a man younger than 30 with Graves' hyperthyroidism. The CDR3 region has the DNA TGTGCCAGCAGCACACGGGAGTTCTCCTACGAGCAGTACTCC. Translated, it gives CASSTREFSYEQYS.